This TCR beta chain came from a study of T cells in localized non-small cell lung cancer. This clone was recorded a few times. This CDR3 has 15 amino acids. Germline CDR1 reads SGHTA; CDR2 reads FQGTGA. V shed 3 bases and J shed 2 bases, with 10 bases lying between them. The table came from immunoSEQ multiplex PCR; TCRdb's copy has only in-frame clones and leaves some out. Of around 33,000 clones in the sample, 87% were seen once. This TCR was recovered from a woman between 35 and 70 years old with stage I lung adenocarcinoma. Sequenced material: peripheral blood, taken before any cancer treatment. The chain links TRBV7-3 to TRBJ2-2; the D gene is possibly TRBD2 (5 bases). Here the CDR3 DNA reads TGTGCCAGCAGCTTTGGACTTAGAAACACCGGGGAGCTGTTTTTT. This sequence encodes CASSFGLRNTGELFF.